These T cell receptor beta chains were read from a single sample in a study of blood T cell repertoires in COVID-19. Libraries were prepared by immunoSEQ multiplex PCR; TCRdb keeps only in-frame clonotypes and omits some of them. Found here are 200,000 to 250,000 clones, about 87% of them singletons; the top ten hold approximately 2.4%. The sequencing sample was made of peripheral blood. The receptors shown here come from a young man with COVID-19, enrolled during active disease. Each CDR3 is given with its conserved first and last residue. Fields, in order: CDR3 length, V gene, D gene, J gene, clone size, CDR3 DNA, CDR3 protein. D genes are given only for firm matches. Some rows have no size entry. The others give once, few or many, or a class for an expanded clone.

>15|TRBV24-1|TRBD1|TRBJ1-2|-
TGTGCCACCAGTGACCCCTTGACAGGGATCTATGGCTACACCTTC
CATSDPLTGIYGYTF
>13|TRBV5-4|-|TRBJ2-1|-
TGTGCCAGCAGCTTGGAGCGACAGAATGAGCAGTTCTTC
CASSLERQNEQFF
>13|TRBV2|-|TRBJ1-2|-
TGTGCCAGCAGATACTCGAGCGCTAATGGCTACACCTTC
CASRYSSANGYTF
>14|TRBV7-2|TRBD1|TRBJ1-5|-
TGTGCCAGCAGCGCGACAGGGGGCCTTCAGCCCCAGCATTTT
CASSATGGLQPQHF
>17|TRBV5-6|TRBD1|TRBJ1-3|-
TGTGCCAGCAGCCCTGGGACAGGGGGTAACTCTGGAAACACCATATATTTT
CASSPGTGGNSGNTIYF
>11|TRBV19|-|TRBJ2-1|-
TGTGCCAGTAAACTTGAGGTATGGTGGTTCTTC
CASKLEVWWFF
>13|TRBV29-1|-|TRBJ1-2|-
TGCAGCGTGACGGACAGCAGCTCCTATGGCTACACCTTC
CSVTDSSSYGYTF
>15|TRBV9|-|TRBJ1-5|-
TGTGCCAGCAGCAGAATGGGGGGGGAAAGTCAGCCCCAGCATTTT
CASSRMGGESQPQHF
>14|TRBV9|TRBD1|TRBJ1-1|-
TGTGCCAGCAGCCGGGGACAGGTCAACACTGAAGCTTTCTTT
CASSRGQVNTEAFF
>13|TRBV19|-|TRBJ2-1|many
TGTGCCAGTAGTATGGAAGGGGCTGATGAGCAGTTCTTC
CASSMEGADEQFF
>15|TRBV2|TRBD1|TRBJ2-7|-
TGTGCCAGCAGTACCCGCCCACAGGGGAACTACGAGCAGTACTTC
CASSTRPQGNYEQYF
>15|TRBV18|TRBD2|TRBJ2-7|-
TGTGCCAGCTCACCTTCCCGGGGGGGTATCTACGAGCAGTACTTC
CASSPSRGGIYEQYF
>17|TRBV5-1|TRBD1|TRBJ1-2|-
TGCGCCAGCAGCGTTGGACCCGGGACAGGGAGAAACTATGGCTACACCTTC
CASSVGPGTGRNYGYTF
>13|TRBV12-3/TRBV12-4|-|TRBJ1-6|-
TGTGCCAGCAGTTCCCTCAGGGGATCACCCCTCCACTTT
CASSSLRGSPLHF
>20|TRBV10-1|-|TRBJ1-6|-
TGCGCCAGCAGTGAGACCGACGCGCTGAGACCGGGGGATAATGTTTCACCCCTCCACTTT
CASSETDALRPGDNVSPLHF
>17|TRBV4-2|TRBD2|TRBJ2-2|-
TGTGCCAGCAGCCAAGGGCGACTAGCGGGGGATACCGGGGAGCTGTTTTTT
CASSQGRLAGDTGELFF
>15|TRBV6-4|TRBD2|TRBJ2-3|-
TGTGCCAGCAGTGGGTCCGGGACTAGCGGAAATACGCAGTATTTT
CASSGSGTSGNTQYF
>14|TRBV6-5|-|TRBJ1-6|-
TGTGCCACCTACGACGGACAGCTTAATTCACCCCTCCACTTT
CATYDGQLNSPLHF
>13|TRBV29-1|TRBD1|TRBJ2-2|-
TGCAGCGCAGAGGACAGGGAGCACGGGGAGCTGTTTTTT
CSAEDREHGELFF
>15|TRBV6-5|TRBD1|TRBJ2-3|once
TGTGCCAGCAGTTACGCACCGGGACAGGGGATCGGGCAGTATTTT
CASSYAPGQGIGQYF
>13|TRBV18|-|TRBJ1-5|-
TGTGCCAGCTCACCGGGCCGCGATCAGCCCCAGCATTTT
CASSPGRDQPQHF
>15|TRBV2|-|TRBJ1-2|-
TGTGCCAGCAGCGGTGACCTGGACAGTATTAGTGGCTACACCTTC
CASSGDLDSISGYTF
>17|TRBV9|-|TRBJ1-1|-
TGTGCCAGCAGCGTCCCCGCAGGGCGGGAAATGAACACTGAAGCTTTCTTT
CASSVPAGREMNTEAFF
>14|TRBV10-3|TRBD1|TRBJ1-1|-
TGTGCCATCAGTGAGTACGACAGGGGCGCTGAAGCTTTCTTT
CAISEYDRGAEAFF
>15|TRBV5-1|-|TRBJ2-7|-
TGCGCCAGCAGCCCTTTTGATGGGAGCTCCTACGAGCAGTACTTC
CASSPFDGSSYEQYF
>13|TRBV6-2/TRBV6-3|-|TRBJ2-7|-
TGTGCCAGCAGTCGTAGGGAGACTGGCGAGCAGTACTTC
CASSRRETGEQYF
>16|TRBV6-2/TRBV6-3|TRBD2|TRBJ2-1|-
TGTGCCAGCAGTTATTTCGGCGGGAGGGCGGGGAATGAGCAGTTCTTC
CASSYFGGRAGNEQFF
>16|TRBV5-1|TRBD1|TRBJ2-3|-
TGCGCCAGCAGCTGGGGACAGGGGTCAAGTTCAAATACGCAGTATTTT
CASSWGQGSSSNTQYF
>15|TRBV7-7|-|TRBJ1-4|-
TGTGCCAGCAGCCCCGGGGGACCAACTAATGAAAAACTGTTTTTT
CASSPGGPTNEKLFF
>16|TRBV7-8|-|TRBJ2-1|-
TGTGCCAGCAGAAATCCGGGACACCCGACCTACAATGAGCAGTTCTTC
CASRNPGHPTYNEQFF
>16|TRBV6-5|-|TRBJ2-7|-
TGTGCCAGCAGTTACTCTCTTGCCAGGGGCACCTACGAGCAGTACTTC
CASSYSLARGTYEQYF
>15|TRBV4-1|-|TRBJ1-2|-
TGCGCCAGCAGCCAATTGGGGGGACCTGTCTATGGCTACACCTTC
CASSQLGGPVYGYTF
>12|TRBV6-5|TRBD1|TRBJ1-6|-
TGTGCCAGCAGCTTCAGGGGGTCACCCCTCCACTTT
CASSFRGSPLHF
>15|TRBV7-2|TRBD2|TRBJ2-7|few
TGTGCCAGCAGCTTTAGTACGGGACTAGCTGGCGAGCAGTACTTC
CASSFSTGLAGEQYF
>15|TRBV19|TRBD1|TRBJ1-1|-
TGTGCCAGTAGGGGACAGGGGTCTCCAAACACTGAAGCTTTCTTT
CASRGQGSPNTEAFF
>14|TRBV19|-|TRBJ1-3|-
TGTGCCAGTAGTATCACAGGGTCTGGAAACACCATATATTTT
CASSITGSGNTIYF
>15|TRBV27|-|TRBJ1-1|-
TGTGCCAGCAGTTTACGCGGGGATTGGGACACTGAAGCTTTCTTT
CASSLRGDWDTEAFF